This T cell receptor beta chain was retrieved from a study of early T cells in non-severe SARS-CoV-2 infection. For the study at large: The chains were unpaired, and the sequenced material was bulk RNA from unsorted whole blood.

Trimming shortened V by 4 bases and J by 1 base, and 9 bases separated the two germline ends. Germline V gene sequence: CDR1 SGHKS, CDR2 YYEKEE (reference sequence). CDR3 length: 15 residues. TCRdb reprocessed the 5' RACE reads with MiXCR, giving one entry per CDR3 protein. The sample shows 85,000 to 100,000 distinct CDR3 sequences, roughly 9.6% of them seen only once. This clonotype was seen ten or more times. The receptor was isolated from an adult who was a healthcare worker with PCR-confirmed SARS-CoV-2 infection or an uninfected control (not recorded which). The sequences come from whole blood, collected at baseline. The chain combines TRBV5-5 with TRBJ2-6, with D uncertain. The CDR3 nucleotides read TGTGCCAGCAGCCTCGTCCCGTCTGGGGCCAACGTCCTGACTTTC. Translating gives CASSLVPSGANVLTF.